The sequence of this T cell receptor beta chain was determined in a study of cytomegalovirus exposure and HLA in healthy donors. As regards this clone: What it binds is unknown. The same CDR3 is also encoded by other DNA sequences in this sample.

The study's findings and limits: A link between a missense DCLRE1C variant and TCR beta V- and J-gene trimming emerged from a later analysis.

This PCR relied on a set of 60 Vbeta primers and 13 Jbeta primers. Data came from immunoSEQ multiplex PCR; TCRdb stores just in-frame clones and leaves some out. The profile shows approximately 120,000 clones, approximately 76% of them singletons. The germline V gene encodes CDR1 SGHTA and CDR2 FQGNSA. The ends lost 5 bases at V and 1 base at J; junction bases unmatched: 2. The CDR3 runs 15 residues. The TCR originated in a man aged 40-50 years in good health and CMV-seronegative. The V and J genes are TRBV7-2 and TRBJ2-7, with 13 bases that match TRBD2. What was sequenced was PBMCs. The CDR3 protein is CASSPTSGGSYEQYF. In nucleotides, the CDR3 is TGTGCCAGCAGCCCGACTAGCGGGGGGTCCTACGAGCAGTACTTC.